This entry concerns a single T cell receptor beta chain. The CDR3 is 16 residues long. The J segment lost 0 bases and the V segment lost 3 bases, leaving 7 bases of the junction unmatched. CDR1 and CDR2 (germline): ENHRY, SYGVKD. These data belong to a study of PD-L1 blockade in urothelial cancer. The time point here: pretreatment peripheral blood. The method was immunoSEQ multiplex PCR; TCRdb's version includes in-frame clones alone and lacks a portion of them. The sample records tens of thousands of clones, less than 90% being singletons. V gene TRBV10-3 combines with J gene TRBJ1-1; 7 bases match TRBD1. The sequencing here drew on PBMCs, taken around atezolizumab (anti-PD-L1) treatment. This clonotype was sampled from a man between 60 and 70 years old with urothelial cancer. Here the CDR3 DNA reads TGTGCCATCAGTGAAGCGACGGGACAGATGAACACTGAAGCTTTCTTT. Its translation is CAISEATGQMNTEAFF.